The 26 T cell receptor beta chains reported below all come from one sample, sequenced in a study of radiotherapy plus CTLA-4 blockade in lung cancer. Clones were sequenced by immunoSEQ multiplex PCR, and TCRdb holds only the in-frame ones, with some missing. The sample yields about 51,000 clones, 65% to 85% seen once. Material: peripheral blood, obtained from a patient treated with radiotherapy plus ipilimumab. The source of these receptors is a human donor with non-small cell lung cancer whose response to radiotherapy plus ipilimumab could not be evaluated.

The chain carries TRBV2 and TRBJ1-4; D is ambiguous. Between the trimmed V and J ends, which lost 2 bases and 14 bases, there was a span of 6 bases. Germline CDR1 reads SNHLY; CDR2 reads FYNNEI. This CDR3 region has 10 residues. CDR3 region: CASSETRLFF. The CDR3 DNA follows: TGTGCCAGCAGTGAAACTCGTCTGTTTTTT.

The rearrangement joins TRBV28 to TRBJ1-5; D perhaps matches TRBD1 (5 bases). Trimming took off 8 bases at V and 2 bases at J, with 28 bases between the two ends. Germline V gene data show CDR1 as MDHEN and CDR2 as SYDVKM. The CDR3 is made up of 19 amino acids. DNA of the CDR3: TGTGCCAGCGGAGGGACGGCCACGGGCCTTGGGGGGGGCAATCAGCCCCAGCATTTT. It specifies CASGGTATGLGGGNQPQHF.

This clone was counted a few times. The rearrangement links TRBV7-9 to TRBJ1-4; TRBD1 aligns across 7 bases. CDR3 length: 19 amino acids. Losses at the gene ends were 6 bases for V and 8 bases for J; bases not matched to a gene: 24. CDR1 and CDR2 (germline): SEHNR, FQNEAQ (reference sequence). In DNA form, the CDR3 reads TGTGCCAGCAGACACCACACCGGGACAGTTGACGGACGGGGGGAAAAACTGTTTTTT. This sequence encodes CASRHHTGTVDGRGEKLFF.

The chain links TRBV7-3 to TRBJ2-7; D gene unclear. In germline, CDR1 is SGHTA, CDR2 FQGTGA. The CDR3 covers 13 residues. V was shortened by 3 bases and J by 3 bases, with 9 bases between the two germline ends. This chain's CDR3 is CASSLYSNYEQYF. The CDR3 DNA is TGTGCCAGCAGCTTGTACAGTAACTACGAGCAGTACTTC.

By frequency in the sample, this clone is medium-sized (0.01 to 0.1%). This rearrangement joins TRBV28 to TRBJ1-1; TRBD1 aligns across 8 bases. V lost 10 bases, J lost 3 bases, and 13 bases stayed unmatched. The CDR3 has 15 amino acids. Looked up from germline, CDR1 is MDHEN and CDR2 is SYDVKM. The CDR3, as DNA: TGTGCCACCCTATTTCAGGGGGCGGTGTACACTGAAGCTTTCTTT. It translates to CATLFQGAVYTEAFF.

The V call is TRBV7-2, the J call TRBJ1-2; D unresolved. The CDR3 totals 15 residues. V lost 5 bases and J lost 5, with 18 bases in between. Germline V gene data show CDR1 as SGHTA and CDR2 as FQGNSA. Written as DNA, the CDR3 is TGTGCCAGCAGCCCCTCCTGGGAGGGTGGTTATGGCTACACCTTC. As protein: CASSPSWEGGYGYTF.

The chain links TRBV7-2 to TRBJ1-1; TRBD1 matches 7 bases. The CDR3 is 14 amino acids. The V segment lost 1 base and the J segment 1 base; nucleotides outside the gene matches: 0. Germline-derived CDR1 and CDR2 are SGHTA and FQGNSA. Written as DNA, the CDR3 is TGTGCCAGCAGCTTAGGACAGGGGAACACTGAAGCTTTCTTT. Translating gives CASSLGQGNTEAFF.

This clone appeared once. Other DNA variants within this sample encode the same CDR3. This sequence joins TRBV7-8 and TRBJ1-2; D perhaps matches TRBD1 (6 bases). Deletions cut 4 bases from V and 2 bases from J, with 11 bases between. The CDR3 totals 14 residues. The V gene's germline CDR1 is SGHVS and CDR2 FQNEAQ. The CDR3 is CASSWRQGNYGYTF. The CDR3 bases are TGTGCCAGCAGCTGGAGGCAGGGGAACTATGGCTACACCTTC. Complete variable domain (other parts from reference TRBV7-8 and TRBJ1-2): GAGVSQSPRYKVAKRGQDVALRCDPISGHVSLFWYQQALGQGPEFLTYFQNEAQLDKSGLPSDRFFAERPEGSVSTLKIQRTQQEDSAVYLCASSWRQGNYGYTFGSGTRLTVV.

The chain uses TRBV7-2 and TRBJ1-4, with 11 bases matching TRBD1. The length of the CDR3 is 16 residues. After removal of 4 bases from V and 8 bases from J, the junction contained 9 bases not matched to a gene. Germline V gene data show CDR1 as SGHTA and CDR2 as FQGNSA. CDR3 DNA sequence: TGTGCCAGCAGCTCAACCTGGGGGACAGGGGGAGAAAAACTGTTTTTT. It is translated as CASSSTWGTGGEKLFF.

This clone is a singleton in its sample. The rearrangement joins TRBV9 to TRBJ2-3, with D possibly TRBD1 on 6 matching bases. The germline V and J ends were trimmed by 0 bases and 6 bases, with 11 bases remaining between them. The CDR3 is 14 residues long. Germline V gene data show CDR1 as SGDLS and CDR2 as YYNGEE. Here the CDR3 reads CASSVGQGFDTQYF. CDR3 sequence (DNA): TGTGCCAGCAGCGTAGGTCAGGGGTTTGATACGCAGTATTTT.

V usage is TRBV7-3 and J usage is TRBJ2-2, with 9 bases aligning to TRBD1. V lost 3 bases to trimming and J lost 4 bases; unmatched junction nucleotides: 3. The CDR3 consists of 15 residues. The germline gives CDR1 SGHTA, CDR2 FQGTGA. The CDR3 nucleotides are TGTGCCAGCAGCTTTGTACAGGGGGCCACCGGGGAGCTGTTTTTT. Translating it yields CASSFVQGATGELFF.

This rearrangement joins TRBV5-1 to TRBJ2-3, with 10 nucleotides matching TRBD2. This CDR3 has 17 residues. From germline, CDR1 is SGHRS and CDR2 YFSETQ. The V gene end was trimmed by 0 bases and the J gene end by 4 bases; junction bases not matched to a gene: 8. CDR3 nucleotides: TGCGCCAGCAGCTTGGCCTGGGCTAGCGGGGGCGCAGATACGCAGTATTTT. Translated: CASSLAWASGGADTQYF.

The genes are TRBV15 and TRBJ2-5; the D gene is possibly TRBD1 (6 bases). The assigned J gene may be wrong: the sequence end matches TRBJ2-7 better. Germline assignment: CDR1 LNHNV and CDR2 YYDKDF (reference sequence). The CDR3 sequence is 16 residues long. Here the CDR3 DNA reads TGTGCCACCAGCAGTTCCTACAGGGACATCACCTACGAGCAGTACTTC. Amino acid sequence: CATSSSYRDITYEQYF.

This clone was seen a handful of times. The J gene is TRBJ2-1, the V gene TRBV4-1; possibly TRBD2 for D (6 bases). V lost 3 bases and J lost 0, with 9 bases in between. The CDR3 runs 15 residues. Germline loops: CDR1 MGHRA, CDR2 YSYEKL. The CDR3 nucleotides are TGCGCCAGCAGCCACGCTAGCGACTCCTACAATGAGCAGTTCTTC. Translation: CASSHASDSYNEQFF.

The CDR3 nucleotides are TGTGCCGCAAGGAACAGGGACAGGGGTGGCGAGCAGTACTTC. It yields the protein CAARNRDRGGEQYF. V gene TRBV28 combines with J gene TRBJ2-7; 10 bases agree with TRBD1. Trimming at V came to 11 bases and at J to 6 bases, leaving 13 bases not matched to a gene. Germline V gives CDR1 MDHEN, CDR2 SYDVKM. The length of the CDR3 is 14 residues.

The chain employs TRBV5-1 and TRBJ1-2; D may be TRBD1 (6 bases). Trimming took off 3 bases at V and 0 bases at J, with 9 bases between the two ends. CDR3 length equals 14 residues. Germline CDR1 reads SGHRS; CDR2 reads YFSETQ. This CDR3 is CASSWTATNYGYTF. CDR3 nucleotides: TGCGCCAGCAGCTGGACAGCCACTAACTATGGCTACACCTTC.

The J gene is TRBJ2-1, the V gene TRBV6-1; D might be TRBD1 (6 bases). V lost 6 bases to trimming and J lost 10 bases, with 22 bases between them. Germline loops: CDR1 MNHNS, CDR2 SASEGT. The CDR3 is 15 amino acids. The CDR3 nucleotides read TGTGCCAGCAGCAACCGGGACAATTATGGTTGGGAGCAGTTCTTC. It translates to CASSNRDNYGWEQFF.

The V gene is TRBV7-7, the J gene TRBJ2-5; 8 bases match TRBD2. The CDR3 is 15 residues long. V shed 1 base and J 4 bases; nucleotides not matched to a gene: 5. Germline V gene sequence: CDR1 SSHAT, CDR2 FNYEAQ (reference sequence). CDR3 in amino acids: CASSLGRGLGETQYF. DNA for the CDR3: TGTGCCAGCAGCTTAGGCAGGGGACTAGGAGAGACCCAGTACTTC.

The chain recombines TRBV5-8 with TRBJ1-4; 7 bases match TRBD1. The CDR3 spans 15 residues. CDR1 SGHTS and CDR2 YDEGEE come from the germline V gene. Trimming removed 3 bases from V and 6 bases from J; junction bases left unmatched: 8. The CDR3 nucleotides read TGTGCCAGCAGCTCAGGGGGTGGCAGTTATGAAAAACTGTTTTTT. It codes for CASSSGGGSYEKLFF.

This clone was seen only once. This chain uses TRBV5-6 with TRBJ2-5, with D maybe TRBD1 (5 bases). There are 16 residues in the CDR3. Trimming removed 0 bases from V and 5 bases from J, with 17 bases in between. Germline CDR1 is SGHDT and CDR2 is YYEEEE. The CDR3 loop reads CASSLVGGALGETQYF. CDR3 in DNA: TGTGCCAGCAGCTTGGTGGGTGGGGCGCTTGGGGAGACCCAGTACTTC. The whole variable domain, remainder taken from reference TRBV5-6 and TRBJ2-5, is DAGVTQSPTHLIKTRGQQVTLRCSPKSGHDTVSWYQQALGQGPQFIFQYYEEEERQRGNFPDRFSGHQFPNYSSELNVNALLLGDSALYLCASSLVGGALGETQYFGPGTRLLVL.

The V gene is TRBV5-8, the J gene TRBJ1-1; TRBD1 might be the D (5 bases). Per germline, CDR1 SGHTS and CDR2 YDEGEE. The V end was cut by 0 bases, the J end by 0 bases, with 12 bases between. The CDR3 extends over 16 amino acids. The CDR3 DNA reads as TGTGCCAGCAGCTTGGGACAGCTTCTCATGAACACTGAAGCTTTCTTT. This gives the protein CASSLGQLLMNTEAFF. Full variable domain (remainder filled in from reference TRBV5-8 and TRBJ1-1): EAGVTQSPTHLIKTRGQQATLRCSPISGHTSVYWYQQALGLGLQFLLWYDEGEERNRGNFPPRFSGRQFPNYSSELNVNALELEDSALYLCASSLGQLLMNTEAFFGQGTRLTVV.

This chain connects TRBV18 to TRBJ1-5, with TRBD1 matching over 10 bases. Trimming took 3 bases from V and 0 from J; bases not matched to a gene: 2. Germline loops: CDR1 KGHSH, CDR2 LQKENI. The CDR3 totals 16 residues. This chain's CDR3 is CASSPGTGDSNQPQHF. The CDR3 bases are TGTGCCAGCTCACCCGGGACAGGGGATAGCAATCAGCCCCAGCATTTT.

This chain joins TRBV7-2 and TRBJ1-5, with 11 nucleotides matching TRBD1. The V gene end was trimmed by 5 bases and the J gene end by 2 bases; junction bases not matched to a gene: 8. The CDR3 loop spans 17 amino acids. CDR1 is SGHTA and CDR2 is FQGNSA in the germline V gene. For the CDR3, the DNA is TGTGCCAGCAGCCCGACCGGGACAGGGGGAGGCAATCAGCCCCAGCATTTT. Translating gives CASSPTGTGGGNQPQHF.

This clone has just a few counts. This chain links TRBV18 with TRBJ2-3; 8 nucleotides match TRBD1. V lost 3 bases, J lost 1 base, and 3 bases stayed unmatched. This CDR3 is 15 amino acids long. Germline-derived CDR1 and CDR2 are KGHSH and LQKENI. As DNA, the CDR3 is TGTGCCAGCTCACCCCCGGGACAGGGCACAGATACGCAGTATTTT. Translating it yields CASSPPGQGTDTQYF.

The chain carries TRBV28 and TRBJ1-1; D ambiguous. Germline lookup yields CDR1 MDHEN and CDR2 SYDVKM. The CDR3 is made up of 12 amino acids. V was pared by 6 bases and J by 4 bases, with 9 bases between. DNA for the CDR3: TGTGCCAGCAGAGGTTCTAGCACTGAAGCTTTCTTT. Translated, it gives CASRGSSTEAFF.

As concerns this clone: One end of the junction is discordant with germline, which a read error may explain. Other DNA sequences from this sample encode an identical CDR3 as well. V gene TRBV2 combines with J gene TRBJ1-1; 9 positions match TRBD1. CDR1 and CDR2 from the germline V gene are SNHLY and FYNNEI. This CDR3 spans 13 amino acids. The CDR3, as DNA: TGTGCCAGCATCGGGACAGGGACCACTGAGGCTTTCTTT. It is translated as CASIGTGTTEAFF. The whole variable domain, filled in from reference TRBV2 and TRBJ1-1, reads EPEVTQTPSHQVTQMGQEVILRCVPISNHLYFYWYRQILGQKVEFLVSFYNNEISEKSEIFDDQFSVERPDGSNFTLKIRSTKLEDSAMYFCASIGTGTTEAFFGQGTRLTVV.